The 24 T cell receptor beta chains presented below share a single source sample, sequenced in a study of T cell responses to AZD1222 COVID-19 vaccine (dated by TCRdb to the early 2020s). Library construction relied on the immunoSEQ multiplex PCR assay. Entries here come from immuneACCESS through TCRdb and include only in-frame sequences with V and J called. Some clones fail to appear in such tables; in the studies checked, an unresolved V gene covers under half of the shortfall, and the cause of the remainder is unknown. The sample has about 37,000 clones on record, 86% of them singletons. The ten largest clones take up 6.8% of the sample. The time point label corresponds to: baseline before first vaccination. Sequencing used peripheral blood, obtained on day 0 of AZD1222 vaccination. The receptor set was obtained from an adult in good health.

As DNA, the CDR3 is TGTGCCATCAGTGAGTCGCGGGTTGGGGCCCTAGAGACCCAGTACTTC. Translating it yields CAISESRVGALETQYF. V and J are TRBV10-3 and TRBJ2-5; the D call may be TRBD1 or TRBD2 (5 bases each). V gave up 0 bases and J gave up 4 bases, with 15 bases separating them. There are 16 residues in the CDR3. Germline CDR1 ENHRY, CDR2 SYGVKD.

The CDR3 bases are TGTGCCAGCTCGCCCCAGAATGGACAGGGGGCGGAAAAACTGTTTTTT. It is translated as CASSPQNGQGAEKLFF. The rearrangement links TRBV18 to TRBJ1-4; TRBD1 matches at 11 bases. This CDR3 contains 16 residues. The V gene end was trimmed by 6 bases and the J gene end by 8 bases; junction bases not matched to a gene: 11. The germline CDR1 and CDR2 sequences are KGHSH and LQKENI.

The rearrangement joins TRBV5-1 to TRBJ2-5; 12 bases align to TRBD2. Germline CDR1 is SGHRS and CDR2 is YFSETQ. This CDR3 is built from 15 residues. V trimming: 0 bases; J trimming: 5 bases; junction bases outside the gene matches: 2. The CDR3 bases are TGCGCCAGCAGCTTGGCCACTAGCGGGAGGGAGACCCAGTACTTC. Translation gives CASSLATSGRETQYF. The full variable domain, rest sourced from reference TRBV5-1 and TRBJ2-5, is KAGVTQTPRYLIKTRGQQVTLSCSPISGHRSVSWYQQTPGQGLQFLFEYFSETQRNKGNFPGRFSGRQFSNSRSEMNVSTLELGDSALYLCASSLATSGRETQYFGPGTRLLVL.

The chain joins TRBV5-4 to TRBJ1-6, with a weak D call TRBD1 (5 bases). Germline lookup yields CDR1 SGHNT and CDR2 YYREEE (reference sequence). The CDR3 has 16 residues. Trimming removed 0 bases at V and 10 bases at J, with 17 bases between. CDR3 DNA: TGTGCCAGCAGCTTGGCCCGGGGAGGGGCCCCGTCACCCCTCCACTTT. Translation gives CASSLARGGAPSPLHF. The full variable domain, completed using reference TRBV5-4 and TRBJ1-6, is ETGVTQSPTHLIKTRGQQVTLRCSSQSGHNTVSWYQQALGQGPQFIFQYYREEENGRGNFPPRFSGLQFPNYSSELNVNALELDDSALYLCASSLARGGAPSPLHFGNGTRLTVT.

The chain carries TRBV6-5 and TRBJ1-4; unclear D gene. CDR1 and CDR2 from the germline V gene are MNHEY and SVGAGI. The CDR3 loop spans 15 amino acids. V gave up 2 bases and J gave up 2 bases, with 9 bases separating them. The CDR3 region has the DNA TGTGCCAGCAGTTACAAGGGAGCGACTAATGAAAAACTGTTTTTT. Protein sequence: CASSYKGATNEKLFF.

The chain is built from TRBV6-5 and TRBJ1-2; D is undetermined. V was shortened by 6 bases and J by 2 bases, with 10 bases between the two germline ends. Germline V gives CDR1 MNHEY, CDR2 SVGAGI. There are 13 residues in the CDR3. The CDR3 spells CASSPSGNYGYTF. As DNA, the CDR3 is TGTGCCAGCAGCCCAAGCGGGAACTATGGCTACACCTTC.

For the CDR3, the DNA is TGTGCCAGCAGTCCCACTGGCGGGACGGGGGCGAAGCAGTTCTTC. This gives the protein CASSPTGGTGAKQFF. The chain employs TRBV27 and TRBJ2-1; TRBD1 or TRBD2 may be the D gene (6 bases each). Trimming left V 5 bases short and J 11 bases short, with 22 bases between. The CDR3 runs 15 residues. Germline V gene data show CDR1 as MNHEY and CDR2 as SMNVEV (reference sequence).

This chain connects TRBV7-9 to TRBJ1-2; 8 bases fit TRBD1. The CDR3 contains 12 residues. Trimming took 3 bases from V and 10 from J; bases not matched to a gene: 4. In germline, CDR1 is SEHNR, CDR2 FQNEAQ (reference sequence). The CDR3 loop is CASSFGQGHYTF. The DNA of the CDR3 is TGTGCCAGCAGCTTCGGACAGGGCCACTACACCTTC. Full variable domain (outside the CDR3, taken from reference TRBV7-9 and TRBJ1-2): DTGVSQNPRHKITKRGQNVTFRCDPISEHNRLYWYRQTLGQGPEFLTYFQNEAQLEKSRLLSDRFSAERPKGSFSTLEIQRTEQGDSAMYLCASSFGQGHYTFGSGTRLTVV.

The V gene is TRBV6-5, the J gene TRBJ2-1; 10 nucleotides agree with TRBD2. The V segment lost 9 bases and the J segment 7 bases; nucleotides outside the gene matches: 9. Per germline, CDR1 MNHEY and CDR2 SVGAGI. The CDR3 runs to 14 residues. CDR3 DNA: TGTGCCAGTAATAAGCGGGGGGGCTCAAATGAGCAGTTCTTC. Its translation: CASNKRGGSNEQFF.

This clone occurred a few times. The CDR3 region has the DNA TGTGCCAGCGCCCCCGGGACACTTTTCGGAAACACCATATATTTT. This encodes CASAPGTLFGNTIYF. The chain employs TRBV28 and TRBJ1-3; possible D gene TRBD1, 6 bases. Germline lookup yields CDR1 MDHEN and CDR2 SYDVKM. The CDR3 contains 15 residues. V dropped 8 bases and J dropped 4 bases, with 18 bases sitting between them.

The sample holds a few counts of this clone. V is TRBV5-6 and J is TRBJ2-1; 13 nucleotides align to TRBD2. This CDR3 spans 13 amino acids. The V and J ends lost 7 bases and 8 bases, in that order; junction bases with no gene match: 3. Germline lookup yields CDR1 SGHDT and CDR2 YYEEEE. CDR3 sequence (DNA): TGTGCCAGCCAAGGACTAGCGGGGGATGAGCAGTTCTTC. This sequence encodes CASQGLAGDEQFF. The whole variable domain, filled in from reference TRBV5-6 and TRBJ2-1, reads DAGVTQSPTHLIKTRGQQVTLRCSPKSGHDTVSWYQQALGQGPQFIFQYYEEEERQRGNFPDRFSGHQFPNYSSELNVNALLLGDSALYLCASQGLAGDEQFFGPGTRLTVL.

The V gene is TRBV6-5, the J gene TRBJ2-7, with D maybe TRBD1 (5 bases). CDR3 size: 13 residues. CDR1 is MNHEY, CDR2 SVGAGI, per germline. Trimming pared 2 bases from V and 4 bases from J, leaving 9 bases between. The CDR3: CASSYDSQYEQYF. The CDR3 coding sequence is TGTGCCAGCAGTTACGACAGCCAATACGAGCAGTACTTC.

This clone appeared a few times. This chain joins TRBV9 and TRBJ1-3; D may be TRBD1 (5 bases). Trimming took 4 bases from V and 1 from J, leaving 21 bases between them. The CDR3 is 18 amino acids. Germline V lookup: CDR1 SGDLS, CDR2 YYNGEE. The DNA of the CDR3 is TGTGCCAGCAGCCCTTCCACCGGGACCATGACGTCTGGAAACACCATATATTTT. Translation: CASSPSTGTMTSGNTIYF.

The chain employs TRBV29-1 and TRBJ2-1; the D gene is possibly TRBD2 (6 bases). Germline CDR1 is SQVTM and CDR2 is ANQGSEA. The CDR3 extends over 12 amino acids. The germline V and J ends were trimmed by 4 bases and 3 bases, with 7 bases remaining between them. CDR3 nucleotide sequence: TGCAGCGTTGCTAGCGACTACAATGAGCAGTTCTTC. Amino acids: CSVASDYNEQFF.

This chain uses TRBV19 with TRBJ2-1; 12 positions agree with TRBD2. The CDR3 length is 14 residues. V shed 10 bases and J 6 bases; nucleotides not matched to a gene: 7. The V gene's germline CDR1 is LNHDA and CDR2 SQIVND (reference sequence). The CDR3 DNA reads as TGTGCCACGGATGGGACTAGCGGGCTCAATGAGCAGTTCTTC. This translates into CATDGTSGLNEQFF.

The CDR3 protein is CASSNQGQGYNEQFF. CDR3 nucleotide sequence: TGCGCCAGCAGTAACCAGGGACAGGGATACAATGAGCAGTTCTTC. The chain links TRBV10-1 to TRBJ2-1; 9 nucleotides match TRBD1. The J segment lost 4 bases and the V segment lost 5 bases, leaving 6 bases of the junction unmatched. The germline V gene has CDR1 WNHNN and CDR2 SYGVQD (reference sequence). The CDR3 sequence is 15 residues long.

The genes are TRBV19 and TRBJ1-2; no clear D. This CDR3 has 16 amino acids. Germline assignment: CDR1 LNHDA and CDR2 SQIVND (reference sequence). Trimming stripped 5 bases from V and 4 bases from J, with 20 bases between. The CDR3 bases are TGTGCCAGTAGTCCGCCGGACGATACTATGGGCTATGGCTACACCTTC. Residues: CASSPPDDTMGYGYTF.

V gene TRBV30 combines with J gene TRBJ1-6; no clear D gene. Germline CDR1 reads GTSNPN; CDR2 reads SVGIG (reference sequence). The V gene lost 3 bases and the J gene lost 9 bases, with 12 bases spanning the gap. The CDR3 totals 13 residues. The CDR3 bases are TGTGCCTGGAGGTCGACTCCTCCTTCACCCCTCCACTTT. Its protein is CAWRSTPPSPLHF.

This rearrangement joins TRBV5-1 to TRBJ1-4; 8 bases are a match to TRBD1. The CDR3 extends over 14 amino acids. Germline V gene lookup returns CDR1 SGHRS and CDR2 YFSETQ. The V segment lost 4 bases and the J segment 12 bases; nucleotides outside the gene matches: 11. CDR3 sequence reads: CASSPTGVSSELFF. The CDR3 coding sequence is TGCGCCAGCAGCCCGACAGGGGTCAGCTCCGAACTGTTTTTT.

The chain carries TRBV5-6 and TRBJ1-2; 7 nucleotides agree with TRBD1. The CDR3 has 14 amino acids. In germline, CDR1 is SGHDT, CDR2 YYEEEE. V shed 2 bases and J 3 bases; nucleotides not matched to a gene: 4. DNA of the CDR3: TGTGCCAGCAGCTTTGACAGGGCAGACTATGGCTACACCTTC. This sequence encodes CASSFDRADYGYTF.

The rearrangement joins TRBV28 to TRBJ1-6; 7 bases fit TRBD1. Per germline, CDR1 MDHEN and CDR2 SYDVKM. The CDR3 has 18 residues. V was clipped by 5 bases and J by 0 bases; unmatched bases: 10. The chain's CDR3 is CASSGQEIFSSYNSPLHF. DNA of the CDR3: TGTGCCAGCAGTGGACAGGAGATATTTAGCTCCTATAATTCACCCCTCCACTTT.

V gene TRBV11-2 combines with J gene TRBJ1-1, with D unresolved. Trimming stripped 1 base from V and 6 bases from J, with 12 bases between. CDR3 length: 14 residues. Looked up from germline, CDR1 is SGHAT and CDR2 is FQNNGV. DNA for the CDR3: TGTGCCAGCAGCTTAGGCCGGTCGATTGCTGAAGCTTTCTTT. Protein sequence: CASSLGRSIAEAFF.

This chain joins TRBV5-4 and TRBJ1-5; D might be TRBD1 (6 bases). This CDR3 contains 18 residues. With 0 bases removed from V and 2 bases from J, the gap between germline ends came to 18 bases. Germline loops: CDR1 SGHNT, CDR2 YYREEE (reference sequence). CDR3 sequence reads: CASSLGGPSRVGNQPQHF. The CDR3 DNA is TGTGCCAGCAGCTTGGGGGGGCCCAGCAGGGTGGGCAATCAGCCCCAGCATTTT.

This clone was seen just once. V gene TRBV30 combines with J gene TRBJ1-6, with D unresolved. V was clipped by 2 bases and J by 6 bases, with 8 bases between them. CDR1 and CDR2 (germline): GTSNPN, SVGIG (reference sequence). The CDR3 totals 13 residues. For the CDR3, the DNA is TGTGCCTGGAGTTCGAATGGTAATTCACCCCTCCACTTT. Its translation: CAWSSNGNSPLHF. Drawing the rest from reference TRBV30 and TRBJ1-6, the complete variable domain is SQTIHQWPATLVQPVGSPLSLECTVEGTSNPNLYWYRQAAGRGLQLLFYSVGIGQISSEVPQNLSASRPQDRQFILSSKKLLLSDSGFYLCAWSSNGNSPLHFGNGTRLTVT.